Reported below is one TCR beta chain. Its cognate antigen is unknown. The data were taken from a study of beta chain features in type 1 diabetes. Study context: Patients were similar to healthy donors in age and gender (as well as in cell yields).

Findings of the study overall: There was a moderate but significant shortening of TCRB CDR3s in all four CD4+ subsets of Type 1 diabetes patients.

The whole isolated RNA underwent reverse transcription, so sequencing captured expressed TCRB transcripts. Sequencing used immunoSEQ multiplex PCR; TCRdb keeps in-frame clones, though not all of them. The sample consists of around 600,000 clones, roughly 12% of them appearing once. The length of the CDR3 is 12 residues. V lost 7 bases, J lost 0 bases, and 4 bases lay in between. Germline V gene lookup returns CDR1 LNHDA and CDR2 SQIVND (reference sequence). J is TRBJ2-1 and V is TRBV19, with D unclear. This receptor was obtained from a man aged 25 to 40 with type 1 diabetes. The sequencing input was naive CD4+ T cells from blood. CDR3 in DNA: TGTGCCAGTAAAGACTCCTACAATGAGCAGTTCTTC. Translating gives CASKDSYNEQFF.